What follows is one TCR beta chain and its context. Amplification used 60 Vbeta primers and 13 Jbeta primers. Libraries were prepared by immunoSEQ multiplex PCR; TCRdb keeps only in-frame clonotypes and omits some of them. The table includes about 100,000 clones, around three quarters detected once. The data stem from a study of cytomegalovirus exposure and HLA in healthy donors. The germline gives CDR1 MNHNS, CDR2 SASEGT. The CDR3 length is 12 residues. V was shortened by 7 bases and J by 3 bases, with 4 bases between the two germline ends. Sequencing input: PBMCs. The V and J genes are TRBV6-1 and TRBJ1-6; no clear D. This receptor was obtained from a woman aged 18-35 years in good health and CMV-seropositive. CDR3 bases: TGTGCCAGCAACTTCTATAATTCACCCCTCCACTTT. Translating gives CASNFYNSPLHF.